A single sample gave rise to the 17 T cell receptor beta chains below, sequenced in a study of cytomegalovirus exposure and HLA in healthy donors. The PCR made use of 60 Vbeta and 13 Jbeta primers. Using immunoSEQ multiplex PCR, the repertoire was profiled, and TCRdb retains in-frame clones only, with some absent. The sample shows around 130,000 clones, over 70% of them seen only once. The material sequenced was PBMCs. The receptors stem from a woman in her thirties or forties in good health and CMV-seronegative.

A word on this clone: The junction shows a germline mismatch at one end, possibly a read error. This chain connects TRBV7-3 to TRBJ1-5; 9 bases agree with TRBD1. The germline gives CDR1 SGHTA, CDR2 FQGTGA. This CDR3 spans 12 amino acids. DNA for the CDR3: TGCCCGGGACAGGGTCCCAATCAGCCCCAGCATTTT. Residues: CPGQGPNQPQHF.

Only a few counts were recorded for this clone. CDR3 region: CASSQRTGEGANVLTF. The CDR3 bases are TGTGCCAGCAGTCAGAGGACGGGGGAGGGGGCCAACGTCCTGACTTTC. This chain uses TRBV28 with TRBJ2-6, with TRBD2 as a possible D gene (6 bases). With 5 bases removed from V and 4 bases from J, the gap between germline ends came to 15 bases. The germline V gene encodes CDR1 MDHEN and CDR2 SYDVKM. The CDR3 runs to 16 residues. The full variable domain, in which reference TRBV28 and TRBJ2-6 provide the parts outside the CDR3, is DVKVTQSSRYLVKRTGEKVFLECVQDMDHENMFWYRQDPGLGLRLIYFSYDVKMKEKGDIPEGYSVSREKKERFSLILESASTNQTSMYLCASSQRTGEGANVLTFGAGSRLTVL.

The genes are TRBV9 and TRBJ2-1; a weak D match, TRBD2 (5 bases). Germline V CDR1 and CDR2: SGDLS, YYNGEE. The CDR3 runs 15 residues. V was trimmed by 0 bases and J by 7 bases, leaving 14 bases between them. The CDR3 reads CASSVGTLGGNEQFF. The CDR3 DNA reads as TGTGCCAGCAGCGTAGGGACTCTCGGTGGGAATGAGCAGTTCTTC.

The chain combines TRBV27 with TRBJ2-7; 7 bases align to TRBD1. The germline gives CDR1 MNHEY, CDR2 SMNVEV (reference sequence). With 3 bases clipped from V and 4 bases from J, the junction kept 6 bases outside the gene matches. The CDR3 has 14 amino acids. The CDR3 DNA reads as TGTGCCAGCAGTTTCAGACAGGGACAATACGAGCAGTACTTC. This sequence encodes CASSFRQGQYEQYF.

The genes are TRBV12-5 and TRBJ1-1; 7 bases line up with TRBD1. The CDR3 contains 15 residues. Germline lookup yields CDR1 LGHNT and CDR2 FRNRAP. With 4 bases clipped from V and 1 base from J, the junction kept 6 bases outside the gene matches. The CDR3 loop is CASGSMTGTNTEAFF. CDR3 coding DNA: TGTGCTAGTGGTTCGATGACAGGGACGAACACTGAAGCTTTCTTT.

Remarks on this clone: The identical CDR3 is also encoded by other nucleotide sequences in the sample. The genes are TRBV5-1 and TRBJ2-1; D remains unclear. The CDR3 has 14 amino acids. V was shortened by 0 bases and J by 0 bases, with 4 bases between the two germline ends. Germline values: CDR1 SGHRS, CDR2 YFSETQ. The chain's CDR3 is CASSLDSSYNEQFF. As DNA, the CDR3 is TGCGCCAGCAGCTTGGATAGCTCCTACAATGAGCAGTTCTTC.

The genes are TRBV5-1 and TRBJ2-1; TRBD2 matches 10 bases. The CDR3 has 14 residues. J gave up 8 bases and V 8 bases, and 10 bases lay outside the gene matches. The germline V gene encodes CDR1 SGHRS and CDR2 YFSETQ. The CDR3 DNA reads TGCGCCAGTAAAACCGGGACTAGCGTATATGAGCAGTTCTTC. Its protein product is CASKTGTSVYEQFF.

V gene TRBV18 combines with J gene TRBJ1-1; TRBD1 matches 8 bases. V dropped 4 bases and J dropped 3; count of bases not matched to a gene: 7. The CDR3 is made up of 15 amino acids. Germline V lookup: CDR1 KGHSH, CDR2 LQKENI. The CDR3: CASSHRQGLDTEAFF. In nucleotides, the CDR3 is TGTGCCAGCTCACACCGACAGGGGTTGGACACTGAAGCTTTCTTT.

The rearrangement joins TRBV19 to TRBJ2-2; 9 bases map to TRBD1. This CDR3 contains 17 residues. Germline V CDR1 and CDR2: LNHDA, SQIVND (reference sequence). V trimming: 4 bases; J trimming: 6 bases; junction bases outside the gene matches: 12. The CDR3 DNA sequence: TGTGCCAGTAGTAACGGACAGGGGAGGGGTGTCGCCGGGGAGCTGTTTTTT. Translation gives CASSNGQGRGVAGELFF.

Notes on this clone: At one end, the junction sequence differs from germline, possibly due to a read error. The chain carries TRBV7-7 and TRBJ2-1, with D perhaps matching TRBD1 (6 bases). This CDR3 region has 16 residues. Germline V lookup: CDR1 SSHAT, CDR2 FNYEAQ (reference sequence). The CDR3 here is CASSLAPTGSYNEQFF. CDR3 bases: TGTGCTAGCAGCTTAGCGCCGACAGGCTCCTACAATGAGCAGTTCTTC.

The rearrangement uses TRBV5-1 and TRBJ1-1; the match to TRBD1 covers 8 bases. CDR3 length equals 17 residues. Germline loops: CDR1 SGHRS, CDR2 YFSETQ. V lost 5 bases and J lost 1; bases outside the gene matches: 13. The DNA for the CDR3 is TGCGCCAGCAGATTTACAGGGGGGGATTTTGCGAACACTGAAGCTTTCTTT. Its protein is CASRFTGGDFANTEAFF.

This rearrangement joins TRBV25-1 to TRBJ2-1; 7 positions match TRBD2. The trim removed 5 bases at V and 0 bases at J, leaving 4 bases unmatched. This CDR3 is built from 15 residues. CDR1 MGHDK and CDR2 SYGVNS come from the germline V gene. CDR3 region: CASSPGTISYNEQFF. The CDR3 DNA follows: TGTGCCAGCAGTCCCGGGACTATCTCCTACAATGAGCAGTTCTTC.

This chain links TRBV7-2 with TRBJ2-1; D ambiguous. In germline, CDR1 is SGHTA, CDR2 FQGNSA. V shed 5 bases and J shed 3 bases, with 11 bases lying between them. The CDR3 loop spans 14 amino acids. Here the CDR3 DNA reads TGTGCCAGCAGCCAGGCTGGAAACTACAATGAGCAGTTCTTC. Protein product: CASSQAGNYNEQFF.

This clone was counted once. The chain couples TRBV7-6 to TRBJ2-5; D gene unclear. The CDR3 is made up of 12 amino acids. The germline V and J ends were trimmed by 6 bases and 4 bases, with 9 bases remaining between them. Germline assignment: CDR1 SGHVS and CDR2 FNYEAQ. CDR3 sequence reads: CASSRLVETQYF. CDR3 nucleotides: TGTGCCAGCAGTCGACTCGTAGAGACCCAGTACTTC.

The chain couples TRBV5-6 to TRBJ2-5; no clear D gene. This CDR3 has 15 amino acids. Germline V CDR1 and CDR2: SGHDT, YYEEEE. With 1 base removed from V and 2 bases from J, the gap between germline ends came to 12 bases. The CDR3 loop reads CASSLTRNYQETQYF. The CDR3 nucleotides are TGTGCCAGCAGCTTGACCCGGAACTATCAAGAGACCCAGTACTTC.

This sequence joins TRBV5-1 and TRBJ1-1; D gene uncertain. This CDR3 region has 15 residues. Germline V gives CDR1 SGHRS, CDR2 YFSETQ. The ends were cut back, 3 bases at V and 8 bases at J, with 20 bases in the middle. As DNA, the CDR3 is TGCGCCAGCAGCTCCCCCGGGTTTCGCGAGGCCGAAGCTTTCTTT. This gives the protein CASSSPGFREAEAFF.

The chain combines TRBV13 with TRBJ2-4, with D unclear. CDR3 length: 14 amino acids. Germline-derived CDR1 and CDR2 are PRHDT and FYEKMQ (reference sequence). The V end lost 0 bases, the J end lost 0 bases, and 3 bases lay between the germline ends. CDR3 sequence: CASSLGLAKNIQYF. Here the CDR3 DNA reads TGTGCCAGCAGCTTAGGCCTAGCCAAAAACATTCAGTACTTC. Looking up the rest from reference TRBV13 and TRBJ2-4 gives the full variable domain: AAGVIQSPRHLIKEKRETATLKCYPIPRHDTVYWYQQGPGQDPQFLISFYEKMQSDKGSIPDRFSAQQFSDYHSELNMSSLELGDSALYFCASSLGLAKNIQYFGAGTRLSVL.